This T cell receptor beta chain was sequenced for a study of shared clonotypes between healthy human individuals. Naive CD8 cells were CD45RO-negative, positively selected for CCR7, excluding terminally differentiated effector memory CD45RA+ cells. This CDR3 comprises 14 residues. Germline V gene sequence: CDR1 SQVTM, CDR2 ANQGSEA. The V end was cut by 1 base, the J end by 2 bases, with 9 bases between. Deep-level running was used for the assay. Sequenced by immunoSEQ multiplex PCR; TCRdb stores in-frame clones only, minus some. The repertoire holds about 820,000 clones, with almost 95% as singletons.

The origin of this receptor is a man between 25 and 39 years old in good health. Sequencing was carried out using naive CD8+ T cells sorted from blood. The chain has TRBV29-1 and TRBJ1-3; no reliable D call. DNA of the CDR3: TGCAGCGTTGAAGTGGCAGGAGCTGGAAACACCATATATTTT. Protein product: CSVEVAGAGNTIYF.